Each of the 28 T cell receptor beta chains below was sequenced from the same sample in a study of T cells after yellow fever vaccination. From the 5' RACE reads, TCRdb called clonotypes with MiXCR, one entry per CDR3 protein. The sample gives 400,000 to 450,000 distinct CDR3 sequences, around a sixth of which show up once; over 15% is in the top ten. Sequences were derived from PBMCs, sampled before the yellow fever booster vaccination. Receptors were obtained from a man younger than 35 who received the YFV17D yellow fever vaccine.

This clonotype has more than one count but fewer than ten. The V gene is TRBV28, the J gene TRBJ1-6; D gene uncertain. The CDR3 has 14 amino acids. V lost 4 bases and J lost 10, with 14 bases in between. Germline V gene data show CDR1 as MDHEN and CDR2 as SYDVKM. The CDR3 DNA reads as TGTGCCAGCAGTTCCCGGACGGCCTCCTCACCCCTCCACTTT. It translates to CASSSRTASSPLHF.

The sample holds many counts of this clonotype. V is TRBV25-1 and J is TRBJ2-4; no clear D gene. CDR1 and CDR2 (germline): MGHDK, SYGVNS. V was trimmed by 6 bases and J by 16 bases, leaving 16 bases between them. The CDR3 extends over 11 amino acids. CDR3 sequence reads: CASRRAAKVYF. The CDR3 DNA reads as TGTGCCAGCAGAAGGGCCGCAAAAGTCTACTTC.

In this sample, this clonotype turned up many times. V and J are TRBV27 and TRBJ2-7; D is possibly TRBD1 (5 bases). CDR1 and CDR2 from the germline V gene are MNHEY and SMNVEV (reference sequence). Trimming removed 3 bases from V and 4 bases from J, with 13 bases in between. The CDR3 consists of 14 residues. The CDR3 reads CASSFLGQEYEQYF. The CDR3 DNA reads TGTGCCAGCAGTTTCTTGGGGCAGGAGTACGAGCAGTACTTC.

The rearrangement joins TRBV5-1 to TRBJ2-3; 8 nucleotides match TRBD2. The trim removed 3 bases at V and 2 bases at J, leaving 8 bases unmatched. Germline loops: CDR1 SGHRS, CDR2 YFSETQ. The CDR3 extends over 16 amino acids. The CDR3 DNA reads as TGCGCCAGCAGCTCCAGGGCAGCGGGGGACACAGATACGCAGTATTTT. Its protein is CASSSRAAGDTDTQYF.

This clonotype was detected only a few times. The chain couples TRBV5-5 to TRBJ2-7; D is ambiguous. Germline-derived CDR1 and CDR2 are SGHKS and YYEKEE (reference sequence). Trimming left V 0 bases short and J 6 bases short, with 7 bases between. The CDR3 extends over 12 amino acids. This chain's CDR3 is CASSLGLFEQYV. The CDR3 DNA follows: TGTGCCAGCAGCTTGGGGCTGTTCGAGCAGTACGTC.

This chain uses TRBV7-2 with TRBJ2-6; D gene unclear. The CDR3 is 17 amino acids. The V end lost 2 bases, the J end lost 0 bases, and 11 bases lay between the germline ends. Looked up from germline, CDR1 is SGHTA and CDR2 is FQGNSA. CDR3 amino acids: CASSLLGRGSGANVLTF. DNA for the CDR3: TGTGCCAGCAGCTTACTCGGACGTGGCTCTGGGGCCAACGTCCTGACTTTC.

The chain recombines TRBV5-6 with TRBJ2-3, with D perhaps TRBD1 (6 bases). The V end lost 3 bases, the J end lost 7 bases, and 15 bases lay between the germline ends. The germline V gene encodes CDR1 SGHDT and CDR2 YYEEEE. The CDR3 extends over 14 amino acids. The CDR3 DNA reads TGTGCCAGCAGCTCCTCACAGGGCTCGAATACGCAGTATTTT. Residues: CASSSSQGSNTQYF.

V is TRBV7-2 and J is TRBJ2-3, with D tentatively TRBD1 (5 bases). The CDR3 covers 14 residues. Germline CDR1 reads SGHTA; CDR2 reads FQGNSA. V was cut by 0 bases and J by 4 bases, with 8 bases left in between. CDR3 DNA: TGTGCCAGCAGCTTAGCGCTGGGGCCAGATACGCAGTATTTT. The encoded protein is CASSLALGPDTQYF.

The chain recombines TRBV6-2 or TRBV6-3 with TRBJ2-3; 14 bases match TRBD2. Germline CDR1 reads MNHEY; CDR2 reads SVGEGT. This CDR3 is 17 amino acids long. With V trimmed by 6 bases and J by 1 base, 6 bases remained unmatched. The CDR3 DNA follows: TGTGCCAGCAGCGGACTAGCGGGGGGCCGGGGCACAGATACGCAGTATTTT. This gives the protein CASSGLAGGRGTDTQYF.

This clonotype turned up a few times. The V and J genes are TRBV4-3 and TRBJ1-4, with D uncertain. Germline V CDR1 and CDR2: LGHNA, YSLEER. Trimming removed 0 bases from V and 8 bases from J, with 10 bases in between. The CDR3 sequence is 14 residues long. CDR3 DNA: TGCGCCAGCAGCCAAGAGGGAAGAGGCGAAAAACTGTTTTTT. Its protein is CASSQEGRGEKLFF.

This clonotype was observed at least ten times. The chain recombines TRBV20-1 with TRBJ1-5; TRBD1 aligns across 11 bases. J was trimmed by 5 bases and V by 6 bases; bases with no gene match: 6. CDR3 length: 14 amino acids. Germline CDR1 is DFQATT and CDR2 is SNEGSKA (reference sequence). This CDR3 reads CSARTGGGHQPQHF. CDR3 in DNA: TGCAGTGCCCGGACAGGGGGCGGCCATCAGCCCCAGCATTTT.

The chain carries TRBV5-6 and TRBJ2-1, with D perhaps TRBD1 (5 bases). V was cut by 4 bases and J by 8 bases, with 16 bases left in between. Germline-derived CDR1 and CDR2 are SGHDT and YYEEEE. The CDR3 is 14 residues long. DNA of the CDR3: TGTGCCAGCAGCCACATCACTCAGGGTTATGAGCAGTTCTTC. It specifies CASSHITQGYEQFF. The variable domain in full, completed from reference TRBV5-6 and TRBJ2-1, reads DAGVTQSPTHLIKTRGQQVTLRCSPKSGHDTVSWYQQALGQGPQFIFQYYEEEERQRGNFPDRFSGHQFPNYSSELNVNALLLGDSALYLCASSHITQGYEQFFGPGTRLTVL.

The chain recombines TRBV7-2 with TRBJ1-2, with D hard to call. V gave up 5 bases and J gave up 0 bases, with 16 bases separating them. Germline-derived CDR1 and CDR2 are SGHTA and FQGNSA. The CDR3 length is 16 residues. For the CDR3, the DNA is TGTGCCAGCAGCCCCCATCCCGGGGAAGCTAACTATGGCTACACCTTC. This gives the protein CASSPHPGEANYGYTF.

V gene TRBV20-1 combines with J gene TRBJ2-5, with 7 bases fitting TRBD1. V lost 6 bases and J lost 2; bases outside the gene matches: 9. This CDR3 is 14 amino acids long. CDR1 is DFQATT and CDR2 is SNEGSKA in the germline V gene (reference sequence). The CDR3 is CSAHRQGSQETQYF. CDR3 sequence (DNA): TGCAGTGCCCACCGACAGGGATCGCAAGAGACCCAGTACTTC.

The chain couples TRBV5-1 to TRBJ2-5; 7 positions agree with TRBD2. There are 15 residues in the CDR3. V lost 0 bases to trimming and J lost 6 bases; unmatched junction nucleotides: 8. CDR1 is SGHRS and CDR2 is YFSETQ in the germline V gene. DNA of the CDR3: TGCGCCAGCAGCTTGGCCGGGGGGACGGGAAAGACCCAGTACTTC. Its protein product is CASSLAGGTGKTQYF. Using reference TRBV5-1 and TRBJ2-5 for the parts outside the CDR3, the full variable domain is KAGVTQTPRYLIKTRGQQVTLSCSPISGHRSVSWYQQTPGQGLQFLFEYFSETQRNKGNFPGRFSGRQFSNSRSEMNVSTLELGDSALYLCASSLAGGTGKTQYFGPGTRLLVL.

This clonotype was counted only a few times. V usage is TRBV20-1 and J usage is TRBJ2-3, with D possibly matching TRBD1 (5 bases). CDR1 and CDR2 (germline): DFQATT, SNEGSKA (reference sequence). The CDR3 loop spans 18 amino acids. Trimming took off 0 bases at V and 2 bases at J, with 21 bases between the two ends. The chain's CDR3 is CSARDSWGLTGFTDTQYF. CDR3 DNA sequence: TGCAGTGCTAGAGATTCATGGGGCCTTACGGGTTTCACAGATACGCAGTATTTT.

This chain links TRBV7-2 with TRBJ1-2; weak D call: TRBD1 (6 bases). CDR3 length: 14 amino acids. Trimming removed 5 bases from V and 4 bases from J, with 14 bases in between. The germline V gene has CDR1 SGHTA and CDR2 FQGNSA. The CDR3 DNA follows: TGTGCCAGCAGCCCCCCGAGACAGGCCTATGGCTACACCTTC. As protein: CASSPPRQAYGYTF.

This clonotype was recorded a few times. This chain links TRBV6-6 with TRBJ1-4; 7 nucleotides match TRBD1. The junction had 9 bases not matched to a gene; V was cut back by 7 bases and J by 10 bases. In germline, CDR1 is MNHNY, CDR2 SVGAGI (reference sequence). The CDR3 covers 13 residues. This CDR3 is CASTILQGRKLFF. The CDR3 DNA reads TGTGCCAGCACCATACTACAGGGGCGAAAACTGTTTTTT.

This clonotype was recorded a few times. CDR3 sequence reads: CASSQGVGGNQPQHF. The DNA for the CDR3 is TGCGCCAGCAGCCAAGGTGTAGGTGGGAATCAGCCCCAGCATTTT. V gene TRBV4-3 combines with J gene TRBJ1-5; no clear D gene. Germline V gives CDR1 LGHNA, CDR2 YSLEER. V dropped 1 base and J dropped 4 bases, with 11 bases sitting between them. CDR3 length: 15 residues.

This clonotype was detected only a few times. This chain links TRBV7-9 with TRBJ1-1; D not resolved. This CDR3 contains 12 residues. The germline V gene has CDR1 SEHNR and CDR2 FQNEAQ (reference sequence). With 3 bases removed from V and 4 bases from J, the gap between germline ends came to 6 bases. DNA for the CDR3: TGTGCCAGCAGCTTCGATGGCACTGAAGCTTTCTTT. Encoded protein: CASSFDGTEAFF.

The chain has TRBV6-6 and TRBJ1-5; 7 bases match TRBD1. The CDR3 contains 13 residues. Unmatched junction bases numbered 6, after V lost 4 bases and J lost 9 bases. Germline CDR1 reads MNHNY; CDR2 reads SVGAGI (reference sequence). The CDR3 loop reads CASSSIQGRPQHF. CDR3 in DNA: TGTGCCAGCAGTTCGATACAGGGGCGGCCCCAGCATTTT.

This clonotype was counted between two and nine times. This chain links TRBV15 with TRBJ1-1; 8 nucleotides agree with TRBD1. J gave up 1 base and V 5 bases, and 0 bases lay outside the gene matches. The CDR3 runs 13 residues. The germline V gene encodes CDR1 LNHNV and CDR2 YYDKDF (reference sequence). CDR3 nucleotides: TGTGCCACCAGCGGACAGGGGAACACTGAAGCTTTCTTT. The encoded protein is CATSGQGNTEAFF.

This clonotype was counted many times. The chain joins TRBV10-3 to TRBJ1-2; D perhaps matches TRBD1 (6 bases). Germline CDR1 and CDR2: ENHRY and SYGVKD. Trimming cost V 6 bases and J 3 bases, with 17 bases left between them. The CDR3 runs to 15 residues. The CDR3 reads CAIRAGAGDDYGYTF. In DNA form, the CDR3 reads TGTGCCATCAGAGCTGGAGCAGGGGACGACTATGGCTACACCTTC.

The chain links TRBV2 to TRBJ2-3; TRBD2 matches at 12 bases. This CDR3 region has 15 residues. J was trimmed by 1 base and V by 6 bases; bases with no gene match: 2. CDR1 is SNHLY, CDR2 FYNNEI, per germline. The CDR3 DNA sequence: TGTGCCAGCAGCGGACTAGCGGGGCGCACAGATACGCAGTATTTT. Amino acid sequence: CASSGLAGRTDTQYF.

The genes are TRBV9 and TRBJ2-4; weak D call: TRBD1 (5 bases). V gave up 3 bases and J gave up 7 bases, with 14 bases separating them. This CDR3 is built from 14 residues. Germline assignment: CDR1 SGDLS and CDR2 YYNGEE. The CDR3 DNA is TGTGCCAGCAGCGCCCAGGGTCCCGGGAACATTCAGTACTTC. It encodes CASSAQGPGNIQYF.

This clonotype was counted many times. The chain combines TRBV6-5 with TRBJ2-7; D tentatively fits TRBD1 or TRBD2 (6 bases each). CDR1 is MNHEY, CDR2 SVGAGI, per germline. The CDR3 is made up of 13 amino acids. V was clipped by 3 bases and J by 6 bases, with 12 bases between them. The CDR3 DNA reads as TGTGCCAGCAGTTATGTACAGGGAGGCGAGCAGTACTTC. The encoded protein is CASSYVQGGEQYF.

In its sample, this clonotype was seen a few times. The chain employs TRBV4-3 and TRBJ2-2, with D uncertain. Trimming left V 0 bases short and J 3 bases short, with 14 bases between. Germline CDR1 and CDR2: LGHNA and YSLEER. This CDR3 region has 17 residues. The CDR3 coding sequence is TGCGCCAGCAGCCAAGACTCATCTTCCATCGACACCGGGGAGCTGTTTTTT. Translated, it gives CASSQDSSSIDTGELFF.

The table lists this clonotype with a few counts. The chain is built from TRBV28 and TRBJ2-7; D could derive from TRBD1 or TRBD2 (5 bases each). Germline loops: CDR1 MDHEN, CDR2 SYDVKM. CDR3 length: 16 residues. V lost 2 bases and J 2 bases, leaving 16 bases between the germline ends. CDR3 protein: CASSLSTVGTTYEQYV. CDR3 DNA sequence: TGTGCCAGCAGTTTAAGTACGGTAGGGACCACCTACGAGCAGTACGTC.